Listed below are T cell receptor beta chains from one sample, sequenced in a study of blood T cell repertoires in COVID-19. Only in-frame clones appear in the TCRdb table, and some are missing; sequencing was by immunoSEQ multiplex PCR. The sample lists under 300,000 clones; around 86% were seen once. The source material was peripheral blood. All receptors come from a woman in her seventies with active or convalescent COVID-19. Both conserved end residues are part of each CDR3. Each record gives: V gene, D gene, J gene, clone size, CDR3 protein, CDR3 DNA. A D gene is named only where the DNA matches it firmly. Size is omitted from some rows. Given values are once, few, many or a class for expanded clones.

>TRBV4-1|NA|TRBJ1-5|once
CASSQGEYQPQHF
TGCGCCAGCAGCCAAGGCGAATATCAGCCCCAGCATTTT
>TRBV12-5|NA|TRBJ1-1|NA
CASGLVLGGPGLDTEAFF
TGTGCTAGTGGTTTGGTACTGGGGGGGCCGGGGCTAGACACTGAAGCTTTCTTT
>TRBV10-1|NA|TRBJ1-6|NA
CASSSGSYSPLHF
TGCGCCAGCTCCAGCGGATCTTATTCACCCCTCCACTTT
>TRBV5-5|TRBD1|TRBJ1-2|NA
CASSPQGAALNYGYTF
TGTGCCAGCAGCCCACAGGGGGCAGCCCTTAACTATGGCTACACCTTC
>TRBV7-2|TRBD1|TRBJ2-7|NA
CASSLSSQGDPYEQYF
TGTGCCAGCAGCTTATCCAGTCAGGGGGATCCCTACGAGCAGTACTTC
>TRBV7-9|NA|TRBJ1-5|NA
CASSSPYSNQPQHF
TGTGCCAGCAGCTCCCCCTATAGCAATCAGCCCCAGCATTTT
>TRBV5-5|TRBD1|TRBJ2-5|NA
CASSLDWDRVGETQYF
TGTGCCAGCAGCTTGGATTGGGACAGGGTTGGAGAGACCCAGTACTTC
>TRBV20-1|TRBD1|TRBJ1-1|few
CSAIEGGASTEAFF
TGCAGTGCTATTGAAGGGGGCGCAAGCACTGAAGCTTTCTTT
>TRBV14|NA|TRBJ1-6|NA
CASSPGRGISSLHF
TGTGCCAGCAGCCCGGGGCGGGGAATTTCTTCCCTCCACTTT
>TRBV12-3/TRBV12-4|NA|TRBJ1-2|once
CASSPQNRDGYTF
TGTGCCAGCAGTCCCCAGAATCGGGATGGCTACACCTTC
>TRBV6-1|TRBD1|TRBJ1-6|NA
CASSERGTGGSPLHF
TGTGCCAGCAGTGAAAGGGGGACAGGGGGCTCACCCCTCCACTTT
>TRBV14|NA|TRBJ1-2|once
CASSQGPGYGYTF
TGTGCCAGCAGCCAAGGTCCAGGCTATGGCTACACCTTC
>TRBV19|TRBD1|TRBJ1-1|NA
CASSIGNRGQGNTEAFF
TGTGCCAGTAGTATAGGAAACAGGGGGCAAGGGAACACTGAAGCTTTCTTT
>TRBV29-1|NA|TRBJ1-1|NA
CSVEDWNTEAFF
TGCAGCGTTGAGGACTGGAACACTGAAGCTTTCTTT
>TRBV29-1|TRBD1|TRBJ1-1|NA
CSVDGQGGTEAFF
TGCAGCGTTGATGGACAGGGGGGCACTGAAGCTTTCTTT
>TRBV6-2/TRBV6-3|NA|TRBJ1-6|NA
CASSFRNSPLHF
TGTGCCAGCAGTTTCCGTAATTCACCCCTCCACTTT
>TRBV11-3|TRBD2|TRBJ2-1|NA
CASSRGGGASNEQFF
TGTGCCAGCTCTCGAGGCGGGGGGGCTTCCAATGAGCAGTTCTTC
>TRBV7-2|TRBD2|TRBJ2-7|NA
CASSPGLANYEQYF
TGTGCCAGCAGCCCGGGACTAGCGAACTACGAGCAGTACTTC
>TRBV27|NA|TRBJ1-4|NA
CASSYSPGATNEKLFF
TGTGCCAGCAGCTATTCCCCCGGTGCAACTAATGAAAAACTGTTTTTT
>TRBV6-5|NA|TRBJ1-1|NA
CASYRVRTEAFF
TGTGCCAGCTACAGGGTAAGGACTGAAGCTTTCTTT
>TRBV5-1|NA|TRBJ2-2|once
CASSLGQAGGELFF
TGCGCCAGCAGCTTAGGGCAGGCGGGCGGGGAGCTGTTTTTT
>TRBV7-9|NA|TRBJ1-1|NA
CASSFQNTEAFF
TGTGCCAGCAGCTTTCAGAACACTGAAGCTTTCTTT
>TRBV24-1|NA|TRBJ1-2|once
CATSAGQGWIYGYTF
TGTGCCACCAGTGCGGGGCAGGGGTGGATCTATGGCTACACCTTC
>TRBV6-1|TRBD2|TRBJ2-1|NA
CASSESLAGGYSSYNEQFF
TGTGCCAGCAGTGAATCGCTAGCGGGGGGCTATAGCTCCTACAATGAGCAGTTCTTC
>TRBV18|TRBD1|TRBJ2-7|NA
CASSYREGASYEQYF
TGTGCCAGCTCCTACCGCGAGGGGGCATCCTACGAGCAGTACTTC
>TRBV6-5|TRBD1|TRBJ1-6|NA
CASALRGQGDSPLHF
TGTGCCAGCGCCCTCAGGGGACAGGGGGATTCACCCCTCCACTTT
>TRBV5-5|NA|TRBJ1-6|NA
CASSLGQGRNSPLHF
TGTGCCAGCAGCTTGGGTCAGGGTAGGAATTCACCCCTCCACTTT
>TRBV2|NA|TRBJ1-5|NA
CASISAGKGNQPQHF
TGTGCCAGCATTTCGGCAGGGAAAGGAAATCAGCCCCAGCATTTT
>TRBV11-2|NA|TRBJ1-1|NA
CASSLIGLITEAFF
TGTGCCAGCAGCTTAATCGGACTGATCACTGAAGCTTTCTTT
>TRBV19|NA|TRBJ1-2|once
CASSMALYGYTF
TGTGCCAGTAGTATGGCCCTCTATGGCTACACCTTC
>TRBV9|TRBD1|TRBJ1-1|NA
CASSVEPGGNTEAFF
TGTGCCAGCAGCGTAGAACCAGGGGGGAACACTGAAGCTTTCTTT
>TRBV7-2|NA|TRBJ1-2|NA
CASSQSGVGYTF
TGTGCCAGCAGCCAATCAGGGGTAGGCTACACCTTC
>TRBV7-8|NA|TRBJ1-5|NA
CASSVNRVPQPQHF
TGTGCCAGCAGCGTAAACCGCGTGCCTCAGCCCCAGCATTTT
>TRBV3-1/TRBV3-2|TRBD1|TRBJ1-1|NA
CASSLGGQGNTEAFF
TGTGCCAGCAGCCTGGGGGGACAGGGTAACACTGAAGCTTTCTTT
>TRBV18|TRBD1|TRBJ1-2|few
CASSPGDSNYGYTF
TGTGCCAGCTCACCTGGGGACAGTAACTATGGCTACACCTTC
>TRBV3-1/TRBV3-2|NA|TRBJ1-6|NA
CASSHPGRVSPLHF
TGTGCCAGCAGCCATCCAGGGCGTGTTTCACCCCTCCACTTT
>TRBV7-8|NA|TRBJ2-1|NA
CASSLGQWAGSYNEQFF
TGTGCCAGCAGCTTAGGACAGTGGGCTGGCTCCTACAATGAGCAGTTCTTC
>TRBV7-2|NA|TRBJ2-5|NA
CASSLGPGGGQETQYF
TGTGCCAGCAGCTTAGGGCCAGGCGGAGGGCAAGAGACCCAGTACTTC
>TRBV7-9|NA|TRBJ1-2|NA
CASSPGQFYGYTF
TGTGCCAGCAGCCCCGGACAGTTTTATGGCTACACCTTC
>TRBV7-2|NA|TRBJ2-3|NA
CASAAGGPSTDTQYF
TGTGCCTCCGCGGCAGGGGGGCCATCCACAGATACGCAGTATTTT
>TRBV6-5|NA|TRBJ1-2|NA
CASSYNGWEGYTF
TGTGCCAGCAGTTATAATGGTTGGGAGGGCTACACCTTC
>TRBV7-2|NA|TRBJ2-5|NA
CASSLRAREETQYF
TGTGCCAGCAGCTTAAGAGCCCGCGAAGAGACCCAGTACTTC
>TRBV18|TRBD2|TRBJ2-7|NA
CASSPFGRGSSYEQYF
TGTGCCAGCTCACCCTTCGGGAGGGGTTCGTCCTACGAGCAGTACTTC
>TRBV5-6|TRBD1|TRBJ1-6|NA
CASSGLSGQGNSPLHF
TGTGCCAGCAGCGGCTTGTCGGGACAGGGGAATTCACCCCTCCACTTT
>TRBV19|NA|TRBJ2-3|NA
CASSGNVMEDTQYF
TGTGCCAGTTCGGGGAATGTGATGGAAGATACGCAGTATTTT
>TRBV6-5|TRBD1|TRBJ1-1|NA
CASEPLDRVDTEAFF
TGTGCCAGCGAGCCCCTGGACAGGGTGGACACTGAAGCTTTCTTT
>TRBV11-2|NA|TRBJ1-2|NA
CASSLDGNRMDGYTF
TGTGCCAGCAGCTTAGATGGGAACAGGATGGATGGCTACACCTTC
>TRBV19|NA|TRBJ1-5|once
CASSSGQPYSNQPQHF
TGTGCCAGTAGTTCCGGACAGCCTTATAGCAATCAGCCCCAGCATTTT
>TRBV29-1|NA|TRBJ1-2|NA
CTLGSLSYGYTF
TGCACCCTGGGGAGTCTGAGCTATGGCTACACCTTC
>TRBV5-1|TRBD1|TRBJ2-3|NA
CASSLGTGGATDTQYF
TGCGCCAGCAGCTTGGGGACAGGGGGAGCCACAGATACGCAGTATTTT
>TRBV7-9|TRBD1|TRBJ2-3|NA
CASSSGQISTDTQYF
TGTGCCAGCAGCTCGGGACAGATTAGCACAGATACGCAGTATTTT
>TRBV27|NA|TRBJ1-5|NA
CASSPYTGTNQPQHF
TGTGCCAGCAGTCCATACACAGGTACCAATCAGCCCCAGCATTTT
>TRBV5-5|NA|TRBJ2-2|NA
CASSLFGGNTGELFF
TGTGCCAGCAGCTTATTTGGAGGGAACACCGGGGAGCTGTTTTTT
>TRBV11-3|NA|TRBJ2-6|NA
CASTQDGDNSGANVLTF
TGTGCCAGCACCCAAGATGGGGACAACTCTGGGGCCAACGTCCTGACTTTC
>TRBV3-1/TRBV3-2|NA|TRBJ1-1|NA
CASSPSGGRGTEAFF
TGTGCCAGCAGCCCGTCGGGGGGGCGAGGGACTGAAGCTTTCTTT